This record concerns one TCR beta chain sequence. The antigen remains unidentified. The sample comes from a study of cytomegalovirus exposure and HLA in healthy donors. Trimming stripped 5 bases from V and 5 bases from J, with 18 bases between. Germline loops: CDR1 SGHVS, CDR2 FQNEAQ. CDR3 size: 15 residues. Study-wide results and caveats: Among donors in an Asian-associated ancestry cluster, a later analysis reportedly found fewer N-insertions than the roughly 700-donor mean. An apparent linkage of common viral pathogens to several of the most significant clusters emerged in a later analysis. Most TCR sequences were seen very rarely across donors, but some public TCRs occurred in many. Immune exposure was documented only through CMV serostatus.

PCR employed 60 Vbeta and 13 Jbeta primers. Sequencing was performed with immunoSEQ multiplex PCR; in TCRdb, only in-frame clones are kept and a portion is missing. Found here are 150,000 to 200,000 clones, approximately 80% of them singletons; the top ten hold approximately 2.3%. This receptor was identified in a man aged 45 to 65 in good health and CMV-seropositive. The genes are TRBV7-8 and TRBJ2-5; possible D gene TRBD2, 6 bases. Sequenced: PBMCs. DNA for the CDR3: TGTGCCAGCAGCCTAAACAGCGGGTTTTCGGAGACCCAGTACTTC. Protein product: CASSLNSGFSETQYF.